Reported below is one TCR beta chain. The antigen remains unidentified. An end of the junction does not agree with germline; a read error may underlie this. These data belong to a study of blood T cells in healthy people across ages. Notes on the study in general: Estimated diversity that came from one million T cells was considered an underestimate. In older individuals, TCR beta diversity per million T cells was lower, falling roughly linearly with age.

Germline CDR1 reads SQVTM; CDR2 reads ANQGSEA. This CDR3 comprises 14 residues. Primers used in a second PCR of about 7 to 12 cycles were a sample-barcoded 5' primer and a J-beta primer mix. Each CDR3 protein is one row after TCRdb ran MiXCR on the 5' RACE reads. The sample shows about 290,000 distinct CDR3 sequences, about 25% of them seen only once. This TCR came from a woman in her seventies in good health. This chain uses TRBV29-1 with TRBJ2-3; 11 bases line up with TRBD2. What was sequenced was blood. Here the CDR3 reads CSVHSGRAPDTRYF. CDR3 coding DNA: TGCAGCGTGCATAGCGGGAGGGCCCCAGATACGCGGTATTTT.